This T cell receptor beta chain was found in a study of somatic mutations in cytotoxic T cells in rheumatoid arthritis. Sequencing used immunoSEQ multiplex PCR; TCRdb keeps in-frame clones, though not all of them. The sample consists of over 15,000 clones, less than 90% of them appearing once. This CDR3 comprises 13 residues. Trimming took off 4 bases at V and 11 bases at J, with 17 bases between the two ends. CDR1 and CDR2 from the germline V gene are SEHNR and FQNEAQ (reference sequence). Worth noting for this clone: As yet, its antigen is unknown.

Study results and caveats: More than 20% of CD8+ cells belonged to the largest clone in about an eighth of the 65 patients.

The sequence came from a man aged 35-49 years in good health. The J gene is TRBJ1-1, the V gene TRBV7-9; D may be TRBD1 (6 bases). Sequences were obtained from CD8+ T cells sorted from blood. DNA of the CDR3: TGTGCCAGCAGCTCGGCCAGGGGCTTGGGTGCTTTCTTT. It codes for CASSSARGLGAFF.